Here is one T cell receptor beta chain with its context. What it binds is unknown. The V gene's germline CDR1 is MDHEN and CDR2 SYDVKM. The CDR3 runs to 18 residues. V lost 3 bases to trimming and J lost 2 bases, with 22 bases between them. TCRdb fed the reads into MiXCR, producing one record per CDR3 protein. Of fewer than 950,000 distinct CDR3 sequences listed, about 33% are singletons. These data are taken from a study of T cell repertoires in cytomegalovirus infection. Study as a whole: Alongside well-studied HLA-B-restricted CMV epitopes, recently identified HLA-C-restricted CMV epitopes were also used. Indications of both CMV infection and matching HLA type were provided by public TCR beta signatures.

Study-level points and caveats: HLA-C-restricted CMV clonotypes gave the most frequent clonotype in two of eight donors. Of the TCR beta families, the public ones yielded a cumulative frequency that identified carriers of CMV plus the relevant HLA.

Sequencing used cultured CD8+ T cells from PBMCs, obtained from culture after CMV antigen stimulation. The chain employs TRBV28 and TRBJ1-1, with TRBD1 as a possible D gene (6 bases). The TCR comes from a human donor in good health (CMV status not recorded). Some clones in this sample may be carry-over from other donors' samples. DNA of the CDR3: TGTGCCAGCAGTTTCAATACGTACAGGGACTGGCGAAACACTGAAGCTTTCTTT. Its translation: CASSFNTYRDWRNTEAFF.